This T cell receptor beta chain was recorded in a study of T cells after yellow fever vaccination (dated by TCRdb to between 2018 and 2020). Background for the entire study: Libraries from fractions with low cell numbers were prepared with the SMART-Seq v4 Ultra Low Input RNA kit. Two healthy male donors, one aged 18 to 30 and one aged 30 to 39 years, made up the cohort. To follow T-cell clones before and after both primary and booster YFV17D yellow fever vaccination, bulk TCR alpha and beta repertoires underwent longitudinal sequencing. Bulk PBMC replicates and cell subsets were isolated from blood drawn at multiple timepoints before and after both primary and secondary immunization.

This specimen's treatment or condition label, per the study, means: live attenuated yellow fever vaccine strain. At every blood-draw timepoint, two biological replicates of bulk PBMCs were collected. PBMCs were isolated from peripheral blood using a standard Ficoll-Paque protocol. RNA was extracted with TriZol from bulk PBMCs, CD4 and CD8 fractions, and dextramer-positive and dextramer-negative fractions. Sequences MNHEY (CDR1) and SVGEGT (CDR2) are obtained from the germline V gene. Including cysteine and phenylalanine, the CDR3 has 18 amino acids. Only the CDR3 portion is preserved as DNA: 54 bases, with reading frame beginning at the first base. V is shortened by 6 bases, J by 4 bases, and the region joining them spans 25 bases. TCR cDNA was synthesized by 5'RACE template switching, through which a universal primer site and unique molecular identifiers were introduced. Priming for cDNA synthesis came from both the TCR alpha and TCR beta constant segments. Library amplification used two PCR steps, and the second PCR step added sample barcodes and sequencing adapters. Sequencing of libraries was performed on Illumina HiSeq 2500 (2x100 bp) or NovaSeq (2x150 bp). Per the original workflow: MIGEC was used to demultiplex reads and collapse the reads into UMI consensus sequences, and MiXCR was used for V(D)J alignment. Using edgeR on replicate PBMC samples, clonotypes were called vaccine-responding if FDR was below 0.01 and the log2 fold change was above 5 up to day 15. CD4 or CD8 identity was assigned to each bulk clonotype according to whether the clonotype was present at higher abundance in the sequenced CD4 repertoire or the sequenced CD8 repertoire. TCRdb handled the public reads itself, with Q25 trimming in fastp and clone calling in MiXCR, and kept productive beta chains. CDR3 protein sequences are deduplicated, and each keeps its most common genes and DNA. The V and J calls come from TCRdb's annotation, not from the publication. Here the sample has 620,000 or so distinct CDR3 sequences; more than 9% occur a single time. The ten largest account for about 16% of the sample.

Overall results and qualifications from the work: Computational filtering was needed because FACS-sorted repertoires could contain abundant contaminating clonotypes from the bulk population. After the booster, most of the clones that had expanded following primary vaccination were detected again (almost 98% of CD4 and 85% to 90% of CD8), which suggests that memory was broadly maintained. Compared with the primary T-cell response, the secondary T-cell response was faster but weaker, reaching its peak on day 5 rather than on day 15. Only a couple of donors were included in the study, so the extent to which the findings can be generalized is limited. A small share of clonotypes occurred in both CD4 and CD8 compartments, likely arising from convergent recombination.

This clonotype was observed a handful of times. Its cognate antigen has yet to be identified. Per-base qualities were not stored, and no clone one base away is much larger. The rearrangement combines TRBV6-2 or TRBV6-3 with TRBJ1-5; TRBD1 is perhaps the D gene, given 5 matching bases. The specimen was PBMCs, collected on the day of the yellow fever booster vaccination. The sequence was collected from a man aged 25 to 40 who received the YFV17D yellow fever vaccine. The base sequence is TGTGCCAGCAGCAAGGGGCAGGACATACGGGTCCGGAATCAGCCCCAGCATTTT. This codes for CASSKGQDIRVRNQPQHF.